These 29 T cell receptor beta chains originate from one sample sequenced in a study of T-cell reconstitution after alpha-beta-depleted transplantation in children. For TCRbeta, the library was prepared with unique molecular identifiers. Using its own MiXCR run on the PCR reads, TCRdb lists one record per CDR3 protein. The sample contains under 750,000 distinct CDR3 sequences, 23% of which appear only once. The source was PBMCs, mostly from graft donor cells, collected 360 days after TCRalphabeta/CD19-depleted stem cell transplant. The receptors here all came from a boy younger than two who had a stem cell transplant for acute myeloid leukemia, so the T cells may come from the graft donor.

This sequence joins TRBV7-9 and TRBJ1-2; TRBD1 might be the D (5 bases). With 5 bases removed from V and 4 bases from J, the gap between germline ends came to 11 bases. The CDR3 length is 13 residues. From germline, CDR1 is SEHNR and CDR2 FQNEAQ (reference sequence). This CDR3 is CASSARDGYGYTF. CDR3 sequence (DNA): TGTGCCAGCAGCGCCCGGGACGGCTATGGCTACACCTTC. Combining the CDR3 with reference TRBV7-9 and TRBJ1-2 gives the whole variable domain DTGVSQNPRHKITKRGQNVTFRCDPISEHNRLYWYRQTLGQGPEFLTYFQNEAQLEKSRLLSDRFSAERPKGSFSTLEIQRTEQGDSAMYLCASSARDGYGYTFGSGTRLTVV.

The chain combines TRBV6-1 with TRBJ2-7; a possible D gene is TRBD1 (5 bases). This CDR3 spans 14 amino acids. V lost 5 bases, J lost 0 bases, and 11 bases lay in between. The germline V gene has CDR1 MNHNS and CDR2 SASEGT. As DNA, the CDR3 is TGTGCCAGCAGTCATGACAGCACCTCCTACGAGCAGTACTTC. It codes for CASSHDSTSYEQYF.

This chain links TRBV20-1 with TRBJ2-3; 8 bases fit TRBD2. J was trimmed by 5 bases and V by 5 bases; bases with no gene match: 12. Looked up from germline, CDR1 is DFQATT and CDR2 is SNEGSKA (reference sequence). The CDR3 has 15 residues. The CDR3 DNA reads as TGCAGTGCTCCTCGCGGGGGGCGGGGAAAAGATACGCAGTATTTT. As protein: CSAPRGGRGKDTQYF.

This clonotype appeared a few times. This chain connects TRBV6-5 to TRBJ1-1, with 7 bases fitting TRBD1. The CDR3 totals 15 residues. Trimming removed 0 bases from V and 4 bases from J; junction bases left unmatched: 5. CDR1 and CDR2 from the germline V gene are MNHEY and SVGAGI. CDR3 DNA sequence: TGTGCCAGCAGTTACTCGTCAGGGGGGGGCACTGAAGCTTTCTTT. Its protein is CASSYSSGGGTEAFF.

Remarks on this clonotype: A much larger clone differs by one base, so this may be a read error. The conserved closing phenylalanine or tryptophan is absent in this CDR3, likely reflecting a read error. The rearrangement links TRBV28 to TRBJ1-4; D gene ambiguous. The CDR3 consists of 12 residues. The germline V gene has CDR1 MDHEN and CDR2 SYDVKM. The DNA of the CDR3 is TGTGCGGAAAGTCGGCCTAATGAAAAACTGTTTATT. Translation: CAESRPNEKLFI.

The chain is built from TRBV20-1 and TRBJ2-3; D is undetermined. The V gene lost 5 bases and the J gene lost 4 bases, with 13 bases spanning the gap. This CDR3 is 13 amino acids long. The germline gives CDR1 DFQATT, CDR2 SNEGSKA (reference sequence). The CDR3 protein is CSAPRSWADTQYF. Written as DNA, the CDR3 is TGCAGTGCTCCGAGATCCTGGGCAGATACGCAGTATTTT.

The chain employs TRBV27 and TRBJ2-3; D may be TRBD1 or TRBD2 (7 bases each). The CDR3 length is 17 residues. V was shortened by 1 base and J by 3 bases, with 17 bases between the two germline ends. From germline, CDR1 is MNHEY and CDR2 SMNVEV (reference sequence). CDR3 sequence (DNA): TGTGCCAGCAGTTTATTCGGGTCAGGGGGAGGGACAGATACGCAGTATTTT. It translates to CASSLFGSGGGTDTQYF.

A few counts support this clonotype. This chain links TRBV20-1 with TRBJ1-4; 9 bases fit TRBD1. This CDR3 region has 16 residues. Germline CDR1 and CDR2: DFQATT and SNEGSKA (reference sequence). Losses at the gene ends were 4 bases for V and 1 base for J; bases not matched to a gene: 7. The CDR3 loop is CSATGTGLVTNEKLFF. CDR3 bases: TGCAGTGCTACCGGGACAGGGCTAGTAACTAATGAAAAACTGTTTTTT.

This clonotype was seen ten or more times. The V and J genes are TRBV7-3 and TRBJ2-1, with 10 bases that match TRBD2. Germline V gene data show CDR1 as SGHTA and CDR2 as FQGTGA. The CDR3 is 16 amino acids. The ends lost 5 bases at V and 4 bases at J; junction bases unmatched: 8. DNA for the CDR3: TGTGCCAGCAGCCCAATAGCGGGGGGTCCTTACAATGAGCAGTTCTTC. Residues: CASSPIAGGPYNEQFF. Full variable domain (rest looked up from reference TRBV7-3 and TRBJ2-1): GAGVSQTPSNKVTEKGKYVELRCDPISGHTALYWYRQSLGQGPEFLIYFQGTGAADDSGLPNDRFFAVRPEGSVSTLKIQRTERGDSAVYLCASSPIAGGPYNEQFFGPGTRLTVL.

This clonotype occurred a few times. This chain uses TRBV20-1 with TRBJ2-2, with D possibly being TRBD2 (5 bases). Trimming pared 3 bases from V and 8 bases from J, leaving 10 bases between. CDR1 DFQATT and CDR2 SNEGSKA come from the germline V gene (reference sequence). The CDR3 has 12 residues. DNA for the CDR3: TGCAGTGCTAGGGGAGTGGAGGGGGAGCTGTTTTTT. As protein: CSARGVEGELFF.

This clonotype was seen at least ten times. The chain joins TRBV5-6 to TRBJ1-1; 8 bases map to TRBD1. Germline CDR1 is SGHDT and CDR2 is YYEEEE. With V trimmed by 0 bases and J by 1 base, 2 bases remained unmatched. This CDR3 is built from 15 residues. CDR3 residues: CASSLVDRANTEAFF. CDR3 nucleotide sequence: TGTGCCAGCAGCTTGGTGGACAGGGCGAACACTGAAGCTTTCTTT.

This chain joins TRBV20-1 and TRBJ1-1; no definite D call. CDR3 length: 14 residues. The germline CDR1 and CDR2 sequences are DFQATT and SNEGSKA (reference sequence). Deletions cut 2 bases from V and 0 bases from J, with 10 bases between. The CDR3, as DNA: TGCAGTGCTAGAAATGGGAACATGAACACTGAAGCTTTCTTT. Protein product: CSARNGNMNTEAFF.

This clonotype was seen a few times. The chain couples TRBV7-7 to TRBJ1-2; 8 bases line up with TRBD1. The CDR3 length is 13 residues. Germline V gene data show CDR1 as SSHAT and CDR2 as FNYEAQ (reference sequence). The V segment lost 6 bases and the J segment 2 bases; nucleotides outside the gene matches: 2. Here the CDR3 DNA reads TGTGCCAGCAGATGGACAGGGAACTATGGCTACACCTTC. Its protein product is CASRWTGNYGYTF.

This clonotype has a count of ten or more. The gene calls are TRBV28 and TRBJ2-7, with 7 nucleotides matching TRBD1. There are 13 residues in the CDR3. J gave up 2 bases and V 3 bases, and 1 base lay outside the gene matches. CDR1 MDHEN and CDR2 SYDVKM come from the germline V gene. The DNA of the CDR3 is TGTGCCAGCAGTTTTGGGACAGCCTACGAGCAGTACGTC. It encodes CASSFGTAYEQYV.

A single count supports this clonotype. V usage is TRBV28 and J usage is TRBJ2-3; 10 bases fit TRBD2. Germline V CDR1 and CDR2: MDHEN, SYDVKM. CDR3 size: 14 residues. With V trimmed by 4 bases and J by 6 bases, 4 bases remained unmatched. The CDR3 loop reads CASSSQRGGDTQYF. The CDR3 region has the DNA TGTGCCAGCAGTTCCCAGCGGGGGGGTGATACGCAGTATTTT.

This clonotype was observed a few times. The chain employs TRBV5-5 and TRBJ1-2, with 7 bases lining up with TRBD1. The V segment lost 4 bases and the J segment 8 bases; nucleotides outside the gene matches: 2. From germline, CDR1 is SGHKS and CDR2 YYEKEE (reference sequence). The CDR3 has 11 amino acids. The CDR3 DNA sequence: TGTGCCAGCAGCATGACAGGGGGCTACACCTTC. Its translation is CASSMTGGYTF.

This chain links TRBV12-5 with TRBJ2-1; 10 bases are shared with TRBD1. This CDR3 spans 17 amino acids. With V trimmed by 2 bases and J by 5 bases, 9 bases remained unmatched. From germline, CDR1 is LGHNT and CDR2 FRNRAP. CDR3 coding DNA: TGTGCTAGTGGTTTGATAACTTCCGGGACAGGGGACAATGAGCAGTTCTTC. Translation gives CASGLITSGTGDNEQFF. Combining the CDR3 with reference TRBV12-5 and TRBJ2-1 gives the whole variable domain DARVTQTPRHKVTEMGQEVTMRCQPILGHNTVFWYRQTMMQGLELLAYFRNRAPLDDSGMPKDRFSAEMPDATLATLKIQPSEPRDSAVYFCASGLITSGTGDNEQFFGPGTRLTVL.

This clonotype occurred a few times. V is TRBV20-1 and J is TRBJ1-1, with 8 bases identical to TRBD1. V shed 5 bases, J shed 0 bases, and the junction held 8 bases outside the gene matches. CDR1 DFQATT and CDR2 SNEGSKA come from the germline V gene (reference sequence). This CDR3 spans 15 amino acids. The CDR3, as DNA: TGCAGTGCTGGGGGGGACAGGCCCATGAACACTGAAGCTTTCTTT. Translating gives CSAGGDRPMNTEAFF.

V gene TRBV20-1 combines with J gene TRBJ1-5; TRBD1 matches 7 bases. CDR1 is DFQATT and CDR2 is SNEGSKA in the germline V gene (reference sequence). This CDR3 comprises 16 residues. The J segment lost 5 bases and the V segment lost 0 bases, leaving 10 bases of the junction unmatched. The CDR3 sequence is CSARDYRGAPDQPQHF. The CDR3 DNA sequence: TGCAGTGCTAGAGATTACAGGGGCGCGCCGGATCAGCCCCAGCATTTT.

The rearrangement uses TRBV9 and TRBJ2-1; TRBD2 aligns across 7 bases. CDR3 length: 16 amino acids. Trimming at V came to 2 bases and at J to 0 bases, leaving 5 bases not matched to a gene. Germline loops: CDR1 SGDLS, CDR2 YYNGEE. As DNA, the CDR3 is TGTGCCAGCAGCGTCTCTAGCGGCCCCTCCTACAATGAGCAGTTCTTC. Amino acids: CASSVSSGPSYNEQFF. The full variable domain, with the rest looked up from reference TRBV9 and TRBJ2-1, is DSGVTQTPKHLITATGQRVTLRCSPRSGDLSVYWYQQSLDQGLQFLIQYYNGEERAKGNILERFSAQQFPDLHSELNLSSLELGDSALYFCASSVSSGPSYNEQFFGPGTRLTVL.

The gene calls are TRBV20-1 and TRBJ1-5; no reliable D call. Germline V lookup: CDR1 DFQATT, CDR2 SNEGSKA (reference sequence). The CDR3 is 13 residues long. The V end lost 3 bases, the J end lost 5 bases, and 11 bases lay between the germline ends. In DNA, the CDR3 is TGCAGTGCTAGTTTCAGGTATGATCAGCCCCAGCATTTT. Encoded protein: CSASFRYDQPQHF.

V is TRBV20-1 and J is TRBJ1-2; TRBD1 matches 7 bases. This CDR3 is built from 17 residues. The junction had 10 bases not matched to a gene; V was cut back by 0 bases and J by 0 bases. Germline lookup yields CDR1 DFQATT and CDR2 SNEGSKA (reference sequence). The CDR3 sequence is CSARDIGGHWTNYGYTF. The CDR3 DNA is TGCAGTGCTAGAGATATAGGGGGCCACTGGACTAACTATGGCTACACCTTC.

The chain uses TRBV20-1 and TRBJ2-1; 10 bases map to TRBD2. The CDR3 extends over 15 amino acids. Germline V CDR1 and CDR2: DFQATT, SNEGSKA (reference sequence). V shed 3 bases and J 1 base; nucleotides not matched to a gene: 3. The chain's CDR3 is CSARTSGLSYNEQFF. CDR3 DNA: TGCAGTGCTAGGACTAGCGGGCTGTCCTACAATGAGCAGTTCTTC.

This clonotype was seen repeatedly, ten times or more. DNA for the CDR3: TGTGCCAGCAGCTTATTAGCCCGAGAGACCCAGTACTTC. This gives the protein CASSLLARETQYF. V usage is TRBV7-8 and J usage is TRBJ2-5; D ambiguous. Per the germline V gene, CDR1 is SGHVS and CDR2 is FQNEAQ. The CDR3 loop spans 13 amino acids. Trimming took 2 bases from V and 4 from J, leaving 8 bases between them.

J is TRBJ2-2 and V is TRBV15; D ambiguous. Trimming removed 5 bases from V and 6 bases from J, with 7 bases in between. CDR1 and CDR2 from the germline V gene are LNHNV and YYDKDF (reference sequence). This CDR3 contains 12 residues. The CDR3 DNA reads TGTGCCACCAGCCCCATAGCCGGGGAGCTGTTTTTT. Translating gives CATSPIAGELFF. The entire variable domain, with the rest obtained from reference TRBV15 and TRBJ2-2, is as follows: DAMVIQNPRYQVTQFGKPVTLSCSQTLNHNVMYWYQQKSSQAPKLLFHYYDKDFNNEADTPDNFQSRRPNTSFCFLDIRSPGLGDTAMYLCATSPIAGELFFGEGSRLTVL.

CDR3 in amino acids: CASGGQSIGEQFF. The CDR3, as DNA: TGCGCCAGCGGCGGACAGTCAATCGGTGAGCAGTTCTTC. This chain uses TRBV10-1 with TRBJ2-1, with D possibly being TRBD1 (6 bases). Germline loops: CDR1 WNHNN, CDR2 SYGVQD (reference sequence). Trimming took 8 bases from V and 9 from J, leaving 17 bases between them. The CDR3 length is 13 residues.

CDR3 region: CSASRGTYEQFF. The CDR3 DNA reads TGCAGTGCTAGCCGGGGGACCTATGAGCAGTTCTTC. This chain joins TRBV20-1 and TRBJ2-1; D is possibly TRBD2 (6 bases). Germline values: CDR1 DFQATT, CDR2 SNEGSKA (reference sequence). This CDR3 is 12 amino acids long. Trimming cost V 3 bases and J 8 bases, with 11 bases left between them.

There are many counts of this clonotype. The gene calls are TRBV20-1 and TRBJ1-1; 9 positions agree with TRBD1. Germline V gene data show CDR1 as DFQATT and CDR2 as SNEGSKA (reference sequence). The CDR3 loop spans 12 amino acids. The CDR3 DNA is TGCAGCACGGACAGGGGATACACTGAAGCTTTCTTT. Residues: CSTDRGYTEAFF.

This chain links TRBV12-3 or TRBV12-4 with TRBJ1-2; D is ambiguous. The CDR3 is 13 amino acids. The V gene lost 3 bases and the J gene lost 6 bases, with 11 bases spanning the gap. For the CDR3, the DNA is TGTGCCAGCAGTTTGAACCCTCTCCATGGCTACACCTTC. Amino acid sequence: CASSLNPLHGYTF.